Sequencing of this TCR beta chain was carried out in a study of blood T cell repertoires in COVID-19. Turning to the study itself: Sites in the United States, Italy and Spain provided acute and convalescent COVID-19 samples. Nucleic acid was either cDNA or gDNA, and it came from T cells, B-cell-depleted T cells, or PBMCs.

In the authors' methods: Amplification with reference gene primers provided the estimates of nucleated cell counts. Measured with immunoSEQ multiplex PCR; TCRdb has only the in-frame clones, and not every one. V, J and clone size reflect that table, while D and trimming were determined from the DNA. The repertoire consists of fewer than 600,000 clones, with approximately 89% occurring once and the leading ten covering approximately 0.9%. Deletions cut 3 bases from V and 2 bases from J, with 13 bases between. CDR1 SNHLY and CDR2 FYNNEI come from the germline V gene. The CDR3 covers 15 residues. Seattle patient enrollment occurred during active infection, with longitudinal follow-up thereafter.

This sequence was found in a man aged 18-30 years with COVID-19, enrolled during active disease. The chain combines TRBV2 with TRBJ2-5; D gene uncertain. Material: peripheral blood. CDR3 sequence reads: CASSEIGEVQETQYF. The CDR3 bases are TGTGCCAGCAGTGAGATTGGAGAGGTTCAAGAGACCCAGTACTTC.